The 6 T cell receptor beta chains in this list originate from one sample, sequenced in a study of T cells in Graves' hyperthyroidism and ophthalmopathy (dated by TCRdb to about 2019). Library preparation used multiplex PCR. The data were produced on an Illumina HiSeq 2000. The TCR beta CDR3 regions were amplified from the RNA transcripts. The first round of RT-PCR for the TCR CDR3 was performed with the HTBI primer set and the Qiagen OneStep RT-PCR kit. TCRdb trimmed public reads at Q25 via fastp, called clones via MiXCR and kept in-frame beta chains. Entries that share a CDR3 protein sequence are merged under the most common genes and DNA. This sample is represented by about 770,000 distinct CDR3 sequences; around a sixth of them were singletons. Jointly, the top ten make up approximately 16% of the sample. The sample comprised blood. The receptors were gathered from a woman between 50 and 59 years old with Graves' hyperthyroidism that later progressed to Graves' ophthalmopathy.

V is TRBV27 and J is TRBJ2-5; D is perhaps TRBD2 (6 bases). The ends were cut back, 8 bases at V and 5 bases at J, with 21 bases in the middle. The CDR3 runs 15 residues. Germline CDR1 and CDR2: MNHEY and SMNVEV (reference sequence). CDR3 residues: CASLPGRGFLETQYF. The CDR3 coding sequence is TGTGCCAGCCTTCCCGGGAGAGGTTTTCTCGAGACCCAGTACTTC.

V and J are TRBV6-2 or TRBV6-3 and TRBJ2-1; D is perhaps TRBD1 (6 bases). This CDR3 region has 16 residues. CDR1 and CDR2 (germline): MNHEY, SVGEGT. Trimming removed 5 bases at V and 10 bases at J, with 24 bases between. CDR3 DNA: TGTGCCAGCAGTGACCCTACAGGGAATACCCGCAACGAGCAGTTCTTC. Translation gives CASSDPTGNTRNEQFF.

The CDR3 loop is CASALLWDRVSYEQYF. The CDR3 nucleotides are TGTGCTAGTGCTCTTCTCTGGGACAGGGTCTCCTACGAGCAGTACTTC. This chain uses TRBV12-5 with TRBJ2-7; 9 nucleotides align to TRBD1. The V gene's germline CDR1 is LGHNT and CDR2 FRNRAP. The CDR3 has 16 amino acids. V dropped 7 bases and J dropped 0; count of bases not matched to a gene: 10.

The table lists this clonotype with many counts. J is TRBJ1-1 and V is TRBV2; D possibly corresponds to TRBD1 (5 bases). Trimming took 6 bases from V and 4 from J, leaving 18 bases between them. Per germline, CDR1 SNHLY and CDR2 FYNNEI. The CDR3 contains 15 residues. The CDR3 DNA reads TGTGCCAGCAGCGAAACCCCGGGAAGGGGCACTGAAGCTTTCTTT. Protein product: CASSETPGRGTEAFF.

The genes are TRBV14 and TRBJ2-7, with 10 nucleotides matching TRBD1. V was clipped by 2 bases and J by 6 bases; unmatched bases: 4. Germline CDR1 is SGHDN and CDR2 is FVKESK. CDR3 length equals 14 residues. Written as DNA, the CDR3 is TGTGCCAGCAGCCAAACCGGGACAGGGGCCGAGCAGTACTTC. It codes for CASSQTGTGAEQYF. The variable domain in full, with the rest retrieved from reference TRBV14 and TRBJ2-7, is EAGVTQFPSHSVIEKGQTVTLRCDPISGHDNLYWYRRVMGKEIKFLLHFVKESKQDESGMPNNRFLAERTGGTYSTLKVQPAELEDSGVYFCASSQTGTGAEQYFGPGTRLTVT.

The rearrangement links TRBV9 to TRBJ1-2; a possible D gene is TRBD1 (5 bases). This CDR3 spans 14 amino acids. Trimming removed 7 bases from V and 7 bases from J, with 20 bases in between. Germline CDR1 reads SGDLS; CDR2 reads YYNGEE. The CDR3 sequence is CASRNDGAFGGYTF. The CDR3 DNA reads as TGTGCCAGCCGGAACGATGGGGCTTTTGGTGGCTACACCTTC.